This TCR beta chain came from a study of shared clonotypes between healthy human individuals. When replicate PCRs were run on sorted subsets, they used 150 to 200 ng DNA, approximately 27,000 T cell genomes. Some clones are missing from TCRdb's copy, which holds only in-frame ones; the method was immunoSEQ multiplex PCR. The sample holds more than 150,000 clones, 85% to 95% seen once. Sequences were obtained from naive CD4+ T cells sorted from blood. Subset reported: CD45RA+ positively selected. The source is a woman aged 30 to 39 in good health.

CDR3 in amino acids: CASRHDTNYGYTF. CDR3 in DNA: TGTGCCAGCAGGCACGATACTAACTATGGCTACACCTTC. V and J are TRBV2 and TRBJ1-2; D gene ambiguous. From germline, CDR1 is SNHLY and CDR2 FYNNEI. V dropped 6 bases and J dropped 0 bases, with 8 bases sitting between them. This CDR3 region has 13 residues. Variable domain in full (rest from reference TRBV2 and TRBJ1-2): EPEVTQTPSHQVTQMGQEVILRCVPISNHLYFYWYRQILGQKVEFLVSFYNNEISEKSEIFDDQFSVERPDGSNFTLKIRSTKLEDSAMYFCASRHDTNYGYTFGSGTRLTVV.